The following is a T cell receptor (beta chain) sequence with its context. The antigen remains unidentified. This CDR3 has 14 residues. CDR1 and CDR2 from the germline V gene are SGHRS and YFSETQ. Trimming took off 0 bases at V and 4 bases at J, with 10 bases between the two ends. From PBMCs, CD4+ and CD8+ T cells were sorted. RNA was isolated and reverse transcribed to cDNA, the sequencing template. Here immunoSEQ multiplex PCR was the method, and the copy in TCRdb shows in-frame clones only, minus some. Of under 250,000 clones listed, 45% to 70% are singletons. These data are taken from a study of CD8+ T cells in alopecia areata. Study observations and caveats: Mice showed clearer TCR sharing than patients did, a gap that was possibly HLA-related.

The gene calls are TRBV5-1 and TRBJ1-2; D remains ambiguous. This receptor was taken from a human donor in good health. Sample: CD8+ T cells sorted from blood. The CDR3 spells CASSLVAWGYGYTF. In DNA, the CDR3 is TGCGCCAGCAGCTTGGTGGCGTGGGGCTATGGCTACACCTTC.